Given below is one T cell receptor beta chain in context. Its antigen is unknown. CDR1 is SGHNT, CDR2 YYREEE, per germline (reference sequence). The ends were cut back, 3 bases at V and 5 bases at J, with 11 bases in the middle. The CDR3 loop spans 13 amino acids. The study sampled blood at baseline, cycle 4 day 1, and cycle 7 day 1. This sample is drawn from a study of OX40 agonist ivuxolimab in advanced cancers. General study points: On average, CD8+ T cells showed a greater number of expanded clones than CD4+.

Clones were sequenced by immunoSEQ multiplex PCR, and TCRdb holds only the in-frame ones, with some missing. The repertoire holds more than 80,000 clones, with around 86% as singletons. This receptor was taken from an adult with an advanced solid tumor such as melanoma, head and neck, liver or kidney cancer. Sequences were derived from CD4+ or CD8+ T cells sorted from blood, sampled in a trial of the OX40 agonist ivuxolimab. This rearrangement joins TRBV5-4 to TRBJ2-5, with TRBD2 as a possible D gene (7 bases). CDR3 protein: CASSSRGGETQYF. The CDR3 region has the DNA TGTGCCAGCAGCTCTAGGGGGGGGGAGACCCAGTACTTC.